One and the same sample provided the 25 T cell receptor beta chains below, sequenced in a study of OX40 agonist ivuxolimab in advanced cancers. Method: immunoSEQ multiplex PCR; TCRdb's copy keeps in-frame clones and lacks some. Seen here are approximately 82,000 clones, 85% to 90% observed once, and the top ten hold approximately 2%. The sequencing used CD4+ or CD8+ T cells sorted from blood, collected in a trial of the OX40 agonist ivuxolimab. The origin of the receptors is an adult with an advanced solid tumor such as melanoma, head and neck, liver or kidney cancer.

The gene calls are TRBV5-1 and TRBJ2-5; no clear D gene. From germline, CDR1 is SGHRS and CDR2 YFSETQ. Trimming removed 1 base from V and 0 bases from J, with 7 bases in between. CDR3 size: 14 residues. CDR3 DNA sequence: TGCGCCAGCAGCTTGTCTCTGTACCAAGAGACCCAGTACTTC. This encodes CASSLSLYQETQYF. Combining the CDR3 with reference TRBV5-1 and TRBJ2-5 gives the whole variable domain KAGVTQTPRYLIKTRGQQVTLSCSPISGHRSVSWYQQTPGQGLQFLFEYFSETQRNKGNFPGRFSGRQFSNSRSEMNVSTLELGDSALYLCASSLSLYQETQYFGPGTRLLVL.

V is TRBV28 and J is TRBJ2-3; 9 bases fit TRBD1. Germline lookup yields CDR1 MDHEN and CDR2 SYDVKM. V was pared by 7 bases and J by 5 bases, with 7 bases of the junction left unmatched. The CDR3 loop spans 14 amino acids. CDR3 bases: TGTGCCAGCAATCAACAGGGGGCCAAAGATACGCAGTATTTT. Its protein is CASNQQGAKDTQYF.

This rearrangement joins TRBV30 to TRBJ1-5; no firm D call. V was clipped by 0 bases and J by 2 bases, with 5 bases between them. The CDR3 has 13 amino acids. The germline CDR1 and CDR2 sequences are GTSNPN and SVGIG (reference sequence). In nucleotides, the CDR3 is TGTGCCTGGAGTGTCGAGGGCAATCAGCCCCAGCATTTT. Translation: CAWSVEGNQPQHF.

The chain carries TRBV6-5 and TRBJ2-5; 7 bases agree with TRBD2. Germline values: CDR1 MNHEY, CDR2 SVGAGI. The V gene end was trimmed by 2 bases and the J gene end by 5 bases; junction bases not matched to a gene: 5. CDR3 size: 14 residues. This CDR3 reads CASSYLTSQETQYF. The DNA for the CDR3 is TGTGCCAGCAGTTACCTGACTAGCCAGGAGACCCAGTACTTC.

This chain uses TRBV2 with TRBJ2-3, with 8 bases lining up with TRBD1. The CDR3 has 13 amino acids. Germline CDR1 SNHLY, CDR2 FYNNEI. V was clipped by 7 bases and J by 4 bases; unmatched bases: 4. As DNA, the CDR3 is TGTGCCAGCAACGGACAGGGACCAGATACGCAGTATTTT. It encodes CASNGQGPDTQYF.

The CDR3 loop is CASALGPGTITVAETQYF. The CDR3 DNA sequence: TGTGCCAGCGCGCTCGGACCCGGGACTATAACAGTAGCTGAGACCCAGTACTTC. The chain employs TRBV11-1 and TRBJ2-5; 7 positions agree with TRBD2. CDR3 size: 18 residues. Germline V gene sequence: CDR1 SGHAT, CDR2 FQDESV (reference sequence). Unmatched junction bases numbered 23, after V lost 8 bases and J lost 5 bases. The full variable domain, in which reference TRBV11-1 and TRBJ2-5 provide the parts outside the CDR3, is EAEVAQSPRYKITEKSQAVAFWCDPISGHATLYWYRQILGQGPELLVQFQDESVVDDSQLPKDRFSAERLKGVDSTLKIQPAELGDSAMYLCASALGPGTITVAETQYFGPGTRLLVL.

This chain links TRBV2 with TRBJ1-3, with 9 bases lining up with TRBD1. Unmatched junction bases numbered 17, after V lost 5 bases and J lost 3 bases. Germline assignment: CDR1 SNHLY and CDR2 FYNNEI. CDR3 length equals 19 residues. The CDR3 DNA sequence: TGTGCCAGCAGTCCCAGGATCCCTCAACAGGGGGCTCGTGGAAACACCATATATTTT. This sequence encodes CASSPRIPQQGARGNTIYF. Complete variable domain (other parts from reference TRBV2 and TRBJ1-3): EPEVTQTPSHQVTQMGQEVILRCVPISNHLYFYWYRQILGQKVEFLVSFYNNEISEKSEIFDDQFSVERPDGSNFTLKIRSTKLEDSAMYFCASSPRIPQQGARGNTIYFGEGSWLTVV.

The CDR3 reads CASSLEVQGAEEQFF. CDR3 sequence (DNA): TGCGCCAGCAGCCTTGAGGTACAGGGGGCGGAGGAGCAGTTCTTC. The rearrangement joins TRBV4-1 to TRBJ2-1, with 9 bases that match TRBD1. V lost 4 bases and J lost 10; bases outside the gene matches: 11. There are 15 residues in the CDR3. CDR1 is MGHRA and CDR2 is YSYEKL in the germline V gene.

This clone was detected only a few times. The chain has TRBV19 and TRBJ1-4; tentative D call: TRBD1 (5 bases). Germline V lookup: CDR1 LNHDA, CDR2 SQIVND (reference sequence). Trimming removed 11 bases from V and 8 bases from J, with 15 bases in between. The CDR3 is 12 amino acids. The CDR3 bases are TGTGCCTGCCACGGGGCTGGGGAAAAACTGTTTTTT. It codes for CACHGAGEKLFF.

This chain uses TRBV27 with TRBJ2-7; 7 nucleotides match TRBD2. CDR3 length equals 15 residues. V shed 4 bases, J shed 3 bases, and the junction held 9 bases outside the gene matches. The germline CDR1 and CDR2 sequences are MNHEY and SMNVEV (reference sequence). CDR3 protein: CASSSGDYLNYEQYF. The CDR3 DNA sequence: TGTGCCAGCAGTTCTGGGGACTACCTAAACTACGAGCAGTACTTC.

The chain links TRBV9 to TRBJ1-1, with D uncertain. V lost 3 bases and J lost 1, with 10 bases in between. This CDR3 has 14 residues. Germline CDR1 and CDR2: SGDLS and YYNGEE. The CDR3 spells CASSANLGNTEAFF. The DNA for the CDR3 is TGTGCCAGCAGCGCAAATCTTGGGAACACTGAAGCTTTCTTT.

This clone was picked up a small number of times. The chain has TRBV5-1 and TRBJ2-2; 10 bases are shared with TRBD1. The trim removed 4 bases at V and 4 bases at J, leaving 10 bases unmatched. CDR1 is SGHRS, CDR2 YFSETQ, per germline. This CDR3 has 17 amino acids. The CDR3 sequence is CASSAGGGTGATGELFF. The DNA for the CDR3 is TGCGCCAGCAGCGCGGGAGGTGGGACAGGGGCCACCGGGGAGCTGTTTTTT.

This clone was detected only once. The CDR3 bases are TGTGCCTGGAGTGTTATTCAGGACAATGAGCAGTTCTTC. Amino acids: CAWSVIQDNEQFF. The gene calls are TRBV30 and TRBJ2-1, with no clear D. The V gene's germline CDR1 is GTSNPN and CDR2 SVGIG (reference sequence). This CDR3 has 13 amino acids. V was cut by 0 bases and J by 5 bases, with 8 bases left in between.

The chain employs TRBV29-1 and TRBJ1-1; D remains ambiguous. The V gene lost 4 bases and the J gene lost 0 bases, with 6 bases spanning the gap. This CDR3 is built from 12 residues. The V gene's germline CDR1 is SQVTM and CDR2 ANQGSEA. CDR3 sequence reads: CSVGTMNTEAFF. The CDR3 coding sequence is TGCAGCGTTGGGACCATGAACACTGAAGCTTTCTTT.

As for this clone: Different DNA sequences within this sample yield the same CDR3. V gene TRBV4-1 combines with J gene TRBJ2-7; maybe TRBD1 (6 bases). Trimming cost V 1 base and J 3 bases, with 10 bases left between them. Germline assignment: CDR1 MGHRA and CDR2 YSYEKL. This CDR3 contains 14 residues. CDR3 amino acids: CASSQVQGVYEQYF. The CDR3, as DNA: TGCGCCAGCAGCCAAGTACAGGGAGTCTACGAGCAGTACTTC.

The chain uses TRBV28 and TRBJ2-2; D is unresolved. The CDR3 is 13 amino acids. V gave up 2 bases and J gave up 3 bases, with 4 bases separating them. Germline CDR1 is MDHEN and CDR2 is SYDVKM. CDR3 sequence (DNA): TGTGCCAGCAGTTTAAGCCACACCGGGGAGCTGTTTTTT. Its protein is CASSLSHTGELFF.

The rearrangement links TRBV5-5 to TRBJ1-1; 8 bases line up with TRBD1. The V and J ends lost 0 bases and 3 bases, in that order; junction bases with no gene match: 4. The CDR3 covers 15 residues. Per germline, CDR1 SGHKS and CDR2 YYEKEE (reference sequence). The CDR3, as DNA: TGTGCCAGCAGCTTGGGGATGACAGGGGACACTGAAGCTTTCTTT. Protein: CASSLGMTGDTEAFF.

V gene TRBV21-1 combines with J gene TRBJ2-5; the D call in the table, TRBD2, was not verified against the DNA. TRBV21-1 is an annotated pseudogene. This CDR3 region has 20 residues. DNA for the CDR3: TGTGCCAGTAGGTCCAGAAAAGCGCGCTCGGTTCCCGAGGAGGTGGAGACCCAGTACTTC. It codes for CASRSRKARSVPEEVETQYF.

The chain carries TRBV5-1 and TRBJ1-1, with no clear D. Between the trimmed V and J ends, which lost 2 bases and 0 bases, there was a span of 14 bases. Germline CDR1 SGHRS, CDR2 YFSETQ. The CDR3 runs 16 residues. The CDR3 loop is CASSLGYGSMNTEAFF. CDR3 in DNA: TGCGCCAGCAGCTTAGGTTACGGCAGCATGAACACTGAAGCTTTCTTT.

This clone was detected a few times. The genes are TRBV2 and TRBJ2-3, with unresolved D. Trimming cost V 3 bases and J 3 bases, with 13 bases left between them. The CDR3 covers 15 residues. Germline V gene sequence: CDR1 SNHLY, CDR2 FYNNEI. The DNA for the CDR3 is TGTGCCAGCAGTGACTCAAGGGTTGGGACAGATACGCAGTATTTT. Amino acids: CASSDSRVGTDTQYF.

This chain links TRBV6-1 with TRBJ1-1; 8 bases are a match to TRBD1. This CDR3 is built from 13 residues. The trim removed 11 bases at V and 1 base at J, leaving 6 bases unmatched. From germline, CDR1 is MNHNS and CDR2 SASEGT. The CDR3 sequence: CALDRGPNTEAFF. For the CDR3, the DNA is TGTGCCCTTGACAGGGGCCCGAACACTGAAGCTTTCTTT.

The chain carries TRBV7-3 and TRBJ2-7; D gene unclear. The CDR3 consists of 15 residues. Germline V gene lookup returns CDR1 SGHTA and CDR2 FQGTGA. Between the trimmed V and J ends, which lost 0 bases and 0 bases, there was a span of 9 bases. CDR3 loop: CASSLTGSGSYEQYF. The CDR3 nucleotides read TGTGCCAGCAGCTTAACGGGCAGTGGCTCCTACGAGCAGTACTTC.

This clone was seen only a few times. This rearrangement joins TRBV18 to TRBJ2-2; D may be TRBD1 (6 bases). The CDR3 covers 16 residues. CDR1 is KGHSH and CDR2 is LQKENI in the germline V gene. V gave up 4 bases and J gave up 5 bases, with 17 bases separating them. CDR3 nucleotide sequence: TGTGCCAGCTCACAGGTGGCCTACCAGGGGACCGGGGAGCTGTTTTTT. This translates into CASSQVAYQGTGELFF.

The rearrangement links TRBV2 to TRBJ1-1; D might be TRBD1 (6 bases). Germline V gene sequence: CDR1 SNHLY, CDR2 FYNNEI. CDR3 length: 14 residues. Between the trimmed V and J ends, which lost 5 bases and 1 base, there was a span of 11 bases. The CDR3 sequence: CASSIGGGNTEAFF. The CDR3 DNA sequence: TGTGCCAGCAGTATTGGGGGCGGGAACACTGAAGCTTTCTTT.

The chain has TRBV5-4 and TRBJ2-7, with 12 bases lining up with TRBD2. Germline-derived CDR1 and CDR2 are SGHNT and YYREEE (reference sequence). Trimming removed 0 bases from V and 4 bases from J; junction bases left unmatched: 2. The CDR3 length is 15 residues. The CDR3 loop reads CASSLGLAGVYEQYF. The CDR3 bases are TGTGCCAGCAGCTTGGGACTAGCGGGAGTGTACGAGCAGTACTTC. The full variable domain, rest sourced from reference TRBV5-4 and TRBJ2-7, is ETGVTQSPTHLIKTRGQQVTLRCSSQSGHNTVSWYQQALGQGPQFIFQYYREEENGRGNFPPRFSGLQFPNYSSELNVNALELDDSALYLCASSLGLAGVYEQYFGPGTRLTVT.